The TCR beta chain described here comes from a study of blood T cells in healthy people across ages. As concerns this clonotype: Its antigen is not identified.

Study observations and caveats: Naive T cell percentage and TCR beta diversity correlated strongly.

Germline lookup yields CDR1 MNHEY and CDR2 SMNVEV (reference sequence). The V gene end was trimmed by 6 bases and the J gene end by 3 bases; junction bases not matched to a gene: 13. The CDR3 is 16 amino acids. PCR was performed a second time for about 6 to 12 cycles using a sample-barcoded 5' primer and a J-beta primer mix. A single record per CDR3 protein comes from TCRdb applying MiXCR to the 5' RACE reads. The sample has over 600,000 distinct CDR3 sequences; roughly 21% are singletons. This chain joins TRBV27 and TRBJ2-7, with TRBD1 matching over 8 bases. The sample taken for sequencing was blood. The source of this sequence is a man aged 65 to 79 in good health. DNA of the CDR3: TGTGCCAGCAGCGCTGATTCCGGGACAGGATTCTACGAGCAGTACTTC. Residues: CASSADSGTGFYEQYF.